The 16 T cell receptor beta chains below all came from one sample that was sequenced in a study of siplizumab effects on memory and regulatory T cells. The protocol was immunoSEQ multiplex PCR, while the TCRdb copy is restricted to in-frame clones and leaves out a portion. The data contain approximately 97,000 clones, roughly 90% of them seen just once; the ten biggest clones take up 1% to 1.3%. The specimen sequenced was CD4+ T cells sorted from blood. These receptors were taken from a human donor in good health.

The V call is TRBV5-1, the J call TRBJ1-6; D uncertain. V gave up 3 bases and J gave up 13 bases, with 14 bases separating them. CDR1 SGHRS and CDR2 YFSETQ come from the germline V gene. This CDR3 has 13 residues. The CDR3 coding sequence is TGCGCCAGCAGCTCGGACCCCGTAGGGCCCCTCCACTTT. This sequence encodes CASSSDPVGPLHF.

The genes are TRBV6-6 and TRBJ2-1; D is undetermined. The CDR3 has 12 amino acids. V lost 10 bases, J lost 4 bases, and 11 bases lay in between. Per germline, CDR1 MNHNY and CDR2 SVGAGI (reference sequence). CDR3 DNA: TGTGCCACGTGGTCCACTTACAATGAGCAGTTCTTC. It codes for CATWSTYNEQFF.

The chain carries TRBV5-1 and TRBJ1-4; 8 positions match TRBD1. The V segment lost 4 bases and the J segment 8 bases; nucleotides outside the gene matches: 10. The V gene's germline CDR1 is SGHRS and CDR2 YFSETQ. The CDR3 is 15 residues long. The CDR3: CASSPVGGTGEKLFF. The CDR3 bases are TGCGCCAGCAGCCCCGTCGGAGGGACAGGCGAAAAACTGTTTTTT.

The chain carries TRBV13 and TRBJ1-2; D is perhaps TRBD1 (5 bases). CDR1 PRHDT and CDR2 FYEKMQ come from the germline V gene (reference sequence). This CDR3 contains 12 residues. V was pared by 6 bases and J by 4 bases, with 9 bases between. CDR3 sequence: CASRRDSYGYTF. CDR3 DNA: TGTGCCAGCAGACGTGACAGCTATGGCTACACCTTC.

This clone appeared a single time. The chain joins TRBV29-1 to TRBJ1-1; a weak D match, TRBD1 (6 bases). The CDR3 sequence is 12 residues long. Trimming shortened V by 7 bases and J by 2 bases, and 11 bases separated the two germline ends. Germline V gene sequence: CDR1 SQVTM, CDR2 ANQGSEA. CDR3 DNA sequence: TGCAGCGCGAGACAGGTAAACACTGAAGCTTTCTTT. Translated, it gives CSARQVNTEAFF. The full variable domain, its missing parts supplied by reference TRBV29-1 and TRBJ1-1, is SAVISQKPSRDICQRGTSLTIQCQVDSQVTMMFWYRQQPGQSLTLIATANQGSEATYESGFVIDKFPISRPNLTFSTLTVSNMSPEDSSIYLCSARQVNTEAFFGQGTRLTVV.

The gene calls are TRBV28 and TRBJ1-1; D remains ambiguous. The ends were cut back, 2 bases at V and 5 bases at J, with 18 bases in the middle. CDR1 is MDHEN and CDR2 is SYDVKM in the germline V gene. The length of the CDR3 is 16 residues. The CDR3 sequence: CASSLMRRAASTEAFF. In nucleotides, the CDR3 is TGTGCCAGCAGTTTAATGCGGCGGGCGGCCTCGACTGAAGCTTTCTTT.

The CDR3 sequence is CASSVEGQRYSGNTIYF. The CDR3 DNA follows: TGTGCCAGCAGCGTAGAAGGACAGCGCTACTCTGGAAACACCATATATTTT. The chain employs TRBV9 and TRBJ1-3; D is perhaps TRBD1 (6 bases). CDR1 and CDR2 (germline): SGDLS, YYNGEE. CDR3 length: 17 amino acids. V was pared by 0 bases and J by 0 bases, with 13 bases between.

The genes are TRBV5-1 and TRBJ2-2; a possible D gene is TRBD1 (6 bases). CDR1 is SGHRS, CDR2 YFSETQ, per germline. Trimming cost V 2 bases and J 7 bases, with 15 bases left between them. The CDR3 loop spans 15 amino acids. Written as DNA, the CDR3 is TGCGCCAGCAGCTTCCAGAACAGGGTTGACGGGGAGCTGTTTTTT. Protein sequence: CASSFQNRVDGELFF.

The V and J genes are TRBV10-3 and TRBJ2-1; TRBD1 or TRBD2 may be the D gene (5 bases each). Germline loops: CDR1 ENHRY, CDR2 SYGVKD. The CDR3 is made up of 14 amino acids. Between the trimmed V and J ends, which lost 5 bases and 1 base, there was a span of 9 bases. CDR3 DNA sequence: TGTGCCATCAGTAGGGGCGGGTCCTACAATGAGCAGTTCTTC. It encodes CAISRGGSYNEQFF.

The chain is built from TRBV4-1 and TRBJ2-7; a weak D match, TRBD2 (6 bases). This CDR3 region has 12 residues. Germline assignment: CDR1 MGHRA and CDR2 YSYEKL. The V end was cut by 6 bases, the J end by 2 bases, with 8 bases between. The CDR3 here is CASRGGTYEQYF. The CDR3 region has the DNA TGCGCCAGCAGGGGGGGAACCTACGAGCAGTACTTC.

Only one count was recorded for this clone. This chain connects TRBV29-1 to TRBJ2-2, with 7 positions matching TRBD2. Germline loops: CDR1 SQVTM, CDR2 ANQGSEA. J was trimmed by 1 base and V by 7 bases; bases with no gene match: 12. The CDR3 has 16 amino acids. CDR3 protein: CSAGPGLPGNTGELFF. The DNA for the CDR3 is TGCAGCGCCGGACCGGGACTACCCGGGAACACCGGGGAGCTGTTTTTT.

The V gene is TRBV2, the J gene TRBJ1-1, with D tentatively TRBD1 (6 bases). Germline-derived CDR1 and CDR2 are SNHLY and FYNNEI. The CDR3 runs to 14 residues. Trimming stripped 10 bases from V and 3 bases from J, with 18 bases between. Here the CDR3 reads CAIRTAGSYTEAFF. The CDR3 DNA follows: TGTGCCATCAGGACAGCAGGGAGTTACACTGAAGCTTTCTTT.

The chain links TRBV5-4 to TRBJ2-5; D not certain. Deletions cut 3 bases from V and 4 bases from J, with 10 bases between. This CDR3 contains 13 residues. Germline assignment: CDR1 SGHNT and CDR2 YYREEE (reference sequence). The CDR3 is CASSSKYSETQYF. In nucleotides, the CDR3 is TGTGCCAGCAGCTCAAAGTACTCAGAGACCCAGTACTTC.

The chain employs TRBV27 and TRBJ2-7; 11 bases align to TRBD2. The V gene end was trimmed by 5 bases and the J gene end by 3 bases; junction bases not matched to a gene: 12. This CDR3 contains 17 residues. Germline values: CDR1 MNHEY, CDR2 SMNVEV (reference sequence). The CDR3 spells CASSRRLTSGTYYEQYF. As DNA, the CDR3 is TGTGCCAGCAGTCGCCGCTTGACTAGCGGGACTTACTACGAGCAGTACTTC.

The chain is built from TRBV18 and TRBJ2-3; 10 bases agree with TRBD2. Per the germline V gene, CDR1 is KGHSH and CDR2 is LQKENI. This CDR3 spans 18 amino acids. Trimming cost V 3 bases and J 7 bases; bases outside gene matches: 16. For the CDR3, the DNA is TGTGCCAGCTCACCTCCGAGCGGGAGGGCCGGTCCTTTGAATACGCAGTATTTT. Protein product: CASSPPSGRAGPLNTQYF.

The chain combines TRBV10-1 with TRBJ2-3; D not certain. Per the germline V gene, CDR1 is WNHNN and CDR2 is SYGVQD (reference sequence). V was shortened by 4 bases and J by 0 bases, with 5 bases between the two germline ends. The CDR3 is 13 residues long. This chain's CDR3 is CASSADSTDTQYF. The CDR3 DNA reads TGCGCCAGCAGTGCGGACAGCACAGATACGCAGTATTTT.